The sequence of this TCR beta chain was determined in a study of blood T cell repertoires in COVID-19. Assay: immunoSEQ multiplex PCR; the TCRdb copy retains only in-frame clones and omits some. The sample has over 100,000 clones; about 80% are singletons. The CDR3 covers 13 residues. V shed 6 bases and J shed 8 bases, with 13 bases lying between them. CDR1 is WSHSY and CDR2 is SAAADI in the germline V gene. This rearrangement joins TRBV10-2 to TRBJ1-4; D remains ambiguous. The TCR was taken from a woman older than 75 with acute or convalescent COVID-19. Material for sequencing was peripheral blood. Here the CDR3 DNA reads TGCGCCAGCAGCCCACGGGGAGGAGAAAAACTGTTTTTT. Translation: CASSPRGGEKLFF.